This entry describes one TCR beta chain. The CDR3 has 17 residues. This sample was taken from a study of control samples from healthy donors and cancer patients. Assay used: immunoSEQ multiplex PCR; TCRdb lists only in-frame clones, some missing. This table holds 150,000 to 200,000 clones, around 89% found once. The rearrangement joins TRBV1 to TRBJ2-2; the DNA was not compared with TRBD2, the D call given in the table. TRBV1 is a recognized pseudogene. This clonotype was sampled from a woman between 45 and 65 years old in good health. The sequencing input was blood. The CDR3 sequence is CTSSQATSGRVTGELFF. The CDR3 DNA sequence: TGCACCAGCAGCCAAGCAACTAGCGGGAGAGTCACCGGGGAGCTGTTTTTT.